This T cell receptor (beta chain) was captured in a study of shared clonotypes between healthy human individuals. Libraries were prepared by immunoSEQ multiplex PCR; TCRdb keeps only in-frame clonotypes and omits some of them. Found here are some 2 million clones, 85% to 95% of them singletons; the top ten hold approximately 0.13%. Researchers partitioned CD4+ cells into CD45RA+ naive and CD45RA-negative memory subsets. The germline V gene has CDR1 MGHDK and CDR2 SYGVNS. The CDR3 loop spans 11 amino acids. Trimming removed 7 bases from V and 4 bases from J, with 7 bases in between. Notes on the study in general: Inspection by rarefaction showed sorted-subset sequencing to be incomplete despite large depth. It was observed that approximately 5% of naive CD4 clonotypes were shared across several donors. Among donors, the sharing of clonotypes was expected to be influenced by sequencing depth.

This clone has a count of ten or more. As yet, its antigen is unknown. What was sequenced was naive CD4+ T cells sorted from blood. Subset meaning: CD45RA+ positively selected. This TCR derives from a man aged 18 to 30 in good health. The J gene is TRBJ2-5, the V gene TRBV25-1; D gene unclear. CDR3 loop: CASTERETQYF. The DNA for the CDR3 is TGTGCCAGCACCGAGCGAGAGACCCAGTACTTC.